This T cell receptor (beta chain) was recorded in a study of blood T cell repertoires in COVID-19 (dated by TCRdb to between 2020 and 2021). Looking at the study overall: Samples from collaborators originated in the United States, Italy and Spain and spanned both the acute and convalescent phases of COVID-19. The prospective study material was composed of cDNA or gDNA derived from T cells, B-cell-depleted T cells, or PBMCs. The repertoires were released in a freely available public database intended as a resource for research on the immune response to SARS-CoV-2. Subjects who had been exposed to COVID-19, were actively infected with it, or had recovered from it provided the deeply sampled blood TCRbeta repertoires that made up the dataset. Where HLA class I and class II types were available, the types were taken from metadata supplied by the sample provider, not from assay-based typing. The samples were drawn from two sources: the first 160 participants of the ongoing ImmuneRACE study, and 1,200 or so subjects contributed by 6 global collaborators. A de-identified subject ID, COVID-19 status, age in years and sex were almost always included in the sample metadata. The paper as a whole reports these results and caveats: The amount of clinical and demographic metadata varied by source and participant and was provided uncurated.

TCRbeta CDR3 regions were amplified from genomic DNA by means of the immunoSEQ Assay, a bias-controlled multiplex PCR. The authors processed their data as follows. The number of nucleated cells in each sample was estimated by amplification of reference gene primers within the assay. To quantify the absolute abundance of each unique TCRbeta CDR3 rearrangement, sequence reads were collapsed and filtered. For each sample, productive Simpson clonality was calculated as the square root of Simpson's diversity index over productive rearrangements. Not all clones reach the TCRdb copy of this immuneACCESS table, which keeps in-frame sequences only. Checked studies attribute under half of the gap to unresolved V genes and leave the rest unexplained. V, J and clone size reflect that table, while D and trimming were determined from the DNA. The sample table contains 90,000 to 120,000 clones; only one count was recorded for 65% to 80% of them. The ten largest make up roughly 4% of the sample.

Whole blood was collected in K2EDTA tubes by collaborating institutions according to the institutions' own protocols. For TCRbeta analysis, collaborator samples were shipped as frozen whole blood, as isolated PBMCs, or as DNA extracted from either sample type. Notes on this clone: The clone's antigen remains unknown. No clone much larger than this one lies a single base away; base qualities are absent.

According to the germline V gene (reference sequence), CDR1 reads MNHEY and CDR2 reads SMNVEV. Here V drops 5 bases and J drops 4 bases, and the junction holds 5 bases not matched to any gene. CDR3 length: 15 amino acids, cysteine to phenylalanine. The CDR3 DNA has 45 bases and is translated from base 1. The chain is made from TRBV27 and TRBJ2-4; the central 10 bases match TRBD1. The sequence was obtained from a man between 65 and 80 years old with acute or convalescent COVID-19. Sequencing was carried out using peripheral blood. The CDR3 protein is CASSPTGGTKNIQYF. The DNA sequence follows: TGTGCCAGCAGTCCGACAGGGGGCACGAAAAACATTCAGTACTTC.